The 31 T cell receptor beta chains below were found in one sample sequenced in a study of blood T cell repertoires in COVID-19. Measured with immunoSEQ multiplex PCR; TCRdb has only the in-frame clones, and not every one. The sample shows 200,000 to 250,000 clones, 85% to 90% of them seen only once. The sequenced sample consisted of peripheral blood. Source of these receptors: a woman aged 50 to 60 with COVID-19, enrolled during active disease.

The chain employs TRBV11-3 and TRBJ2-2; D gene uncertain. The germline V and J ends were trimmed by 3 bases and 6 bases, with 8 bases remaining between them. The germline V gene has CDR1 SGHNT and CDR2 YENEEA. The CDR3 runs to 13 residues. CDR3 sequence: CASSFSRAGELFF. The CDR3 coding sequence is TGTGCCAGCAGCTTCTCCCGTGCCGGGGAGCTGTTTTTT.

This chain connects TRBV5-4 to TRBJ2-1; TRBD2 might be the D (6 bases). This CDR3 contains 13 residues. Per the germline V gene, CDR1 is SGHNT and CDR2 is YYREEE (reference sequence). V gave up 4 bases and J gave up 8 bases, with 13 bases separating them. This chain's CDR3 is CASSTWTTDEQFF. The CDR3 bases are TGTGCCAGCAGCACCTGGACTACCGATGAGCAGTTCTTC.

This sequence joins TRBV12-5 and TRBJ1-2, with D possibly TRBD1 on 5 matching bases. The V gene's germline CDR1 is LGHNT and CDR2 FRNRAP. This CDR3 has 14 residues. V dropped 6 bases and J dropped 8 bases, with 19 bases sitting between them. CDR3 nucleotide sequence: TGTGCTAGTGGCCCTAGGGGAGGCTCCGAGGGCTACACCTTC. Protein product: CASGPRGGSEGYTF.

This chain links TRBV11-2 with TRBJ1-4; 8 bases match TRBD1. Germline lookup yields CDR1 SGHAT and CDR2 FQNNGV. The CDR3 consists of 16 residues. The ends lost 2 bases at V and 6 bases at J; junction bases unmatched: 8. The CDR3 protein is CASSLFPAGGYEKLFF. The CDR3 coding sequence is TGTGCCAGCAGCTTATTCCCAGCAGGGGGCTATGAAAAACTGTTTTTT.

The chain carries TRBV7-6 and TRBJ2-3; D unresolved. The CDR3 totals 19 residues. Per germline, CDR1 SGHVS and CDR2 FNYEAQ. The V and J ends lost 4 bases and 1 base respectively, with 24 bases between them. CDR3 sequence (DNA): TGTGCCAGCAGCTCTTCTCTTGTACCCTCCGGAGATGGCACAGATACGCAGTATTTT. Its protein product is CASSSSLVPSGDGTDTQYF.

The chain uses TRBV5-4 and TRBJ1-2, with D possibly TRBD1 on 5 matching bases. V dropped 3 bases and J dropped 0 bases, with 15 bases sitting between them. CDR1 is SGHNT, CDR2 YYREEE, per germline (reference sequence). This CDR3 contains 16 residues. The CDR3 DNA is TGTGCCAGCAGCTCGGCAGGAGGGGCAGCTAACTATGGCTACACCTTC. The encoded protein is CASSSAGGAANYGYTF.

The V gene is TRBV5-1, the J gene TRBJ2-7; TRBD1 matches at 8 bases. The CDR3 covers 16 residues. Germline CDR1 reads SGHRS; CDR2 reads YFSETQ. Losses at the gene ends were 2 bases for V and 4 bases for J; bases not matched to a gene: 11. CDR3 DNA: TGCGCCAGCAGCTTTTCGGGGGCAGGGGGCACATACGAGCAGTACTTC. Amino acids: CASSFSGAGGTYEQYF.

The rearrangement joins TRBV7-8 to TRBJ1-2, with TRBD1 matching over 9 bases. Trimming at V came to 5 bases and at J to 2 bases, leaving 9 bases not matched to a gene. This CDR3 is built from 16 residues. The germline V gene has CDR1 SGHVS and CDR2 FQNEAQ. The CDR3 reads CASSLSLGTGNYGYTF. CDR3 nucleotides: TGTGCCAGCAGCCTATCCTTGGGGACAGGGAACTATGGCTACACCTTC.

This chain uses TRBV7-6 with TRBJ2-3, with 9 bases fitting TRBD2. V was pared by 5 bases and J by 2 bases, with 5 bases of the junction left unmatched. Germline V gene sequence: CDR1 SGHVS, CDR2 FNYEAQ. The CDR3 is made up of 15 amino acids. CDR3 sequence (DNA): TGTGCCAGCAGCACCCGCGGGGGGGCCACAGATACGCAGTATTTT. Translation: CASSTRGGATDTQYF. Full variable domain (remainder filled in from reference TRBV7-6 and TRBJ2-3): GAGVSQSPRYKVTKRGQDVALRCDPISGHVSLYWYRQALGQGPEFLTYFNYEAQQDKSGLPNDRFSAERPEGSISTLTIQRTEQRDSAMYRCASSTRGGATDTQYFGPGTRLTVL.

The sample holds one count of this clone. This rearrangement joins TRBV25-1 to TRBJ1-5; D gene uncertain. V gave up 5 bases and J gave up 1 base, with 9 bases separating them. The CDR3 loop spans 14 amino acids. Germline CDR1 reads MGHDK; CDR2 reads SYGVNS. The CDR3 spells CASSPAGSNQPQHF. CDR3 DNA sequence: TGTGCCAGCAGTCCCGCCGGGAGCAATCAGCCCCAGCATTTT.

This chain links TRBV24-1 with TRBJ1-5; possible D gene TRBD1, 6 bases. V was trimmed by 2 bases and J by 3 bases, leaving 7 bases between them. CDR1 and CDR2 from the germline V gene are KGHDR and SFDVKD. This CDR3 is 14 amino acids long. For the CDR3, the DNA is TGTGCCACCAGTGATTGGACAGACAATCAGCCCCAGCATTTT. Translating it yields CATSDWTDNQPQHF.

J is TRBJ1-3 and V is TRBV19, with D possibly TRBD1 on 5 matching bases. This CDR3 spans 13 amino acids. V dropped 4 bases and J dropped 6 bases, with 10 bases sitting between them. CDR1 is LNHDA, CDR2 SQIVND, per germline (reference sequence). CDR3 in amino acids: CASSNRGENTIYF. CDR3 nucleotides: TGTGCCAGTAGTAACCGGGGGGAAAACACCATATATTTT.

The chain combines TRBV28 with TRBJ2-2; 11 positions match TRBD1. Trimming cost V 4 bases and J 2 bases; bases outside gene matches: 12. The CDR3 has 19 residues. CDR1 is MDHEN and CDR2 is SYDVKM in the germline V gene. In DNA form, the CDR3 reads TGTGCCAGCAGTTCACCCTCCGGGACAGGGGGTAGAAACACCGGGGAGCTGTTTTTT. As protein: CASSSPSGTGGRNTGELFF.

This clone was recorded once. V gene TRBV5-6 combines with J gene TRBJ1-2; 7 bases align to TRBD1. V shed 4 bases, J shed 6 bases, and the junction held 3 bases outside the gene matches. The CDR3 contains 12 residues. Germline CDR1 is SGHDT and CDR2 is YYEEEE. The CDR3 reads CASSRGTDGYTF. CDR3 in DNA: TGTGCCAGCAGCCGGGGGACAGATGGCTACACCTTC.

This sequence joins TRBV11-3 and TRBJ2-2, with D perhaps TRBD2 (6 bases). CDR1 is SGHNT, CDR2 YENEEA, per germline. Trimming took 1 base from V and 3 from J, leaving 9 bases between them. The CDR3 runs 15 residues. CDR3 bases: TGTGCCAGCAGCTTAGTTCAGCGGGACACCGGGGAGCTGTTTTTT. Encoded protein: CASSLVQRDTGELFF.

This chain connects TRBV19 to TRBJ1-2; a weak D match, TRBD1 (6 bases). Trimming pared 7 bases from V and 5 bases from J, leaving 11 bases between. Germline CDR1 and CDR2: LNHDA and SQIVND (reference sequence). This CDR3 is built from 12 residues. The CDR3 region is CASTTGIYGYTF. The CDR3 nucleotides are TGTGCCAGTACTACAGGGATATATGGCTACACCTTC.

This chain connects TRBV7-2 to TRBJ1-1; TRBD1 matches at 7 bases. The trim removed 4 bases at V and 4 bases at J, leaving 6 bases unmatched. The V gene's germline CDR1 is SGHTA and CDR2 FQGNSA. The CDR3 is 14 residues long. The CDR3 DNA follows: TGTGCCAGCAGCTACCGACAGGGAGGCACTGAAGCTTTCTTT. The encoded protein is CASSYRQGGTEAFF. Looking up the rest from reference TRBV7-2 and TRBJ1-1 gives the full variable domain: GAGVSQSPSNKVTEKGKDVELRCDPISGHTALYWYRQSLGQGLEFLIYFQGNSAPDKSGLPSDRFSAERTGGSVSTLTIQRTQQEDSAVYLCASSYRQGGTEAFFGQGTRLTVV.

The chain uses TRBV11-3 and TRBJ2-2; a possible D gene is TRBD1 (6 bases). Germline V gives CDR1 SGHNT, CDR2 YENEEA. The CDR3 spans 14 residues. V was shortened by 2 bases and J by 5 bases, with 9 bases between the two germline ends. CDR3 protein: CASSLYQGTGELFF. DNA for the CDR3: TGTGCCAGCAGCTTATATCAGGGGACCGGGGAGCTGTTTTTT.

This chain joins TRBV3-1 (or the pseudogene TRBV3-2) and TRBJ2-5, with 7 bases matching TRBD1. The CDR3 sequence is 16 residues long. Trimming at V came to 0 bases and at J to 2 bases, leaving 6 bases not matched to a gene. The germline gives CDR1 LGHDT, CDR2 YNNKEL (reference sequence). CDR3 DNA: TGTGCCAGCAGCCAAGATAGGGGGCGGTTACAAGAGACCCAGTACTTC. Translating it yields CASSQDRGRLQETQYF.

The rearrangement uses TRBV27 and TRBJ2-5, with 7 bases fitting TRBD2. This CDR3 comprises 14 residues. CDR1 is MNHEY and CDR2 is SMNVEV in the germline V gene (reference sequence). J gave up 1 base and V 3 bases, and 2 bases lay outside the gene matches. CDR3 region: CASSLGTIQETQYF. CDR3 nucleotides: TGTGCCAGCAGTTTGGGGACTATCCAAGAGACCCAGTACTTC.

This clone came up once. J is TRBJ2-1 and V is TRBV24-1; D remains unclear. CDR1 and CDR2 from the germline V gene are KGHDR and SFDVKD. V shed 5 bases and J shed 4 bases, with 8 bases lying between them. This CDR3 is 13 amino acids long. The CDR3 DNA reads TGTGCCACCAGTGTGTCAGGTTACAATGAGCAGTTCTTC. Its protein product is CATSVSGYNEQFF.

This clone appeared once. The gene calls are TRBV5-8 and TRBJ2-3; D is possibly TRBD1 (6 bases). Germline lookup yields CDR1 SGHTS and CDR2 YDEGEE. V was cut by 4 bases and J by 0 bases, with 12 bases left in between. The CDR3 is 15 amino acids. The CDR3 DNA reads TGTGCCAGCAGCCCTGGACAGACTAGCACAGATACGCAGTATTTT. Translating gives CASSPGQTSTDTQYF.

The chain uses TRBV5-1 and TRBJ1-1; D ambiguous. The CDR3 sequence is 13 residues long. The germline V gene encodes CDR1 SGHRS and CDR2 YFSETQ. Trimming cost V 6 bases and J 3 bases, with 12 bases left between them. CDR3 residues: CASTLSYYTEAFF. CDR3 bases: TGCGCCAGCACCTTATCGTATTACACTGAAGCTTTCTTT.

This clone was seen once. The chain is built from TRBV7-6 and TRBJ1-3; 9 nucleotides align to TRBD1. The CDR3 extends over 17 amino acids. V was clipped by 4 bases and J by 6 bases; unmatched bases: 13. Germline CDR1 SGHVS, CDR2 FNYEAQ. CDR3 in DNA: TGTGCCAGCAGCTCTAGACCCGCCGACAGGGGGAAAAACACCATATATTTT. This gives the protein CASSSRPADRGKNTIYF.

This chain joins TRBV10-2 and TRBJ2-7, with D perhaps TRBD1 (6 bases). The CDR3 spans 12 residues. Per germline, CDR1 WSHSY and CDR2 SAAADI. The V end was cut by 3 bases, the J end by 3 bases, with 6 bases between. CDR3 residues: CASSDRGYEQYF. The CDR3 bases are TGCGCCAGCAGTGACAGGGGCTACGAGCAGTACTTC.

This clone was found a few times. This chain uses TRBV2 with TRBJ2-7; 7 bases agree with TRBD1. Losses at the gene ends were 5 bases for V and 2 bases for J; bases not matched to a gene: 3. The CDR3 is made up of 13 amino acids. CDR1 SNHLY and CDR2 FYNNEI come from the germline V gene. The CDR3 DNA reads as TGTGCCAGCAGTCTAGGGGGCCCCTACGAGCAGTACGTC. Translating gives CASSLGGPYEQYV.

V is TRBV6-5 and J is TRBJ1-4; D unclear. The germline V and J ends were trimmed by 6 bases and 4 bases, with 15 bases remaining between them. CDR1 and CDR2 (germline): MNHEY, SVGAGI. This CDR3 is built from 15 residues. This CDR3 reads CASRGTALVNEKLFF. The CDR3 DNA is TGTGCCAGCAGGGGTACAGCCCTTGTTAATGAAAAACTGTTTTTT.

This clone was observed a handful of times. The V gene is TRBV6-6, the J gene TRBJ1-1; possibly TRBD1 for D (6 bases). Germline V gives CDR1 MNHNY, CDR2 SVGAGI (reference sequence). The CDR3 sequence is 15 residues long. V was cut by 1 base and J by 4 bases, with 13 bases left in between. Written as DNA, the CDR3 is TGTGCCAGCAGTTACTGGGGGCGGGTTCGCACTGAAGCTTTCTTT. Translated, it gives CASSYWGRVRTEAFF.

The chain links TRBV6-5 to TRBJ1-2; tentatively, D is TRBD1 (6 bases). V was cut by 6 bases and J by 0 bases, with 14 bases left in between. Germline V gene data show CDR1 as MNHEY and CDR2 as SVGAGI. The CDR3 covers 15 residues. The CDR3 sequence: CASRFQQGPNYGYTF. CDR3 nucleotide sequence: TGTGCCAGCAGGTTTCAACAGGGACCTAACTATGGCTACACCTTC.

V and J are TRBV7-2 and TRBJ2-3; D may be TRBD1 (5 bases). Trimming shortened V by 5 bases and J by 3 bases, and 18 bases separated the two germline ends. Germline V lookup: CDR1 SGHTA, CDR2 FQGNSA. The CDR3 has 16 residues. The CDR3 spells CASSPRQLVGTDTQYF. CDR3 DNA: TGTGCCAGCAGCCCCCGACAGTTGGTCGGGACAGATACGCAGTATTTT.

The chain employs TRBV14 and TRBJ2-1, with 7 bases fitting TRBD2. Germline loops: CDR1 SGHDN, CDR2 FVKESK. With V trimmed by 4 bases and J by 4 bases, 7 bases remained unmatched. The CDR3 extends over 15 amino acids. The CDR3 nucleotides are TGTGCCAGCAGCCTGAACCGGGACTATTACAATGAGCAGTTCTTC. Translated: CASSLNRDYYNEQFF.